The 29 T cell receptor beta chains listed next were all sequenced from one sample in a study of T cell responses to AZD1222 COVID-19 vaccine. Method: immunoSEQ multiplex PCR; TCRdb's copy keeps in-frame clones and lacks some. The sample has about 100,000 clones, around nine tenths seen once. The source was peripheral blood, collected on day 0 of AZD1222 vaccination. Every receptor here comes from an adult in good health.

This sequence joins TRBV19 and TRBJ1-2; TRBD1 agrees at 9 bases. Germline loops: CDR1 LNHDA, CDR2 SQIVND (reference sequence). This CDR3 region has 14 residues. The trim removed 5 bases at V and 7 bases at J, leaving 8 bases unmatched. The CDR3 bases are TGTGCCAGTAGTGGGGAGGGGACAGGGCTTGGCTACACCTTC. Its protein is CASSGEGTGLGYTF. The whole variable domain, remainder taken from reference TRBV19 and TRBJ1-2, is DGGITQSPKYLFRKEGQNVTLSCEQNLNHDAMYWYRQDPGQGLRLIYYSQIVNDFQKGDIAEGYSVSREKKESFPLTVTSAQKNPTAFYLCASSGEGTGLGYTFGSGTRLTVV.

The DNA for the CDR3 is TGTGCCAGCCAGGACAGGTACCTCAATCAGCCCCAGCATTTT. Translation gives CASQDRYLNQPQHF. The V call is TRBV19, the J call TRBJ1-5, with 7 bases that match TRBD1. Germline V gene data show CDR1 as LNHDA and CDR2 as SQIVND (reference sequence). V was clipped by 9 bases and J by 3 bases; unmatched bases: 8. This CDR3 comprises 14 residues.

The chain is built from TRBV7-6 and TRBJ2-2; 8 positions match TRBD1. The germline V gene has CDR1 SGHVS and CDR2 FNYEAQ. The ends lost 1 base at V and 4 bases at J; junction bases unmatched: 8. CDR3 length: 17 amino acids. Here the CDR3 DNA reads TGTGCCAGCAGCTTAGAGTTCGGACAGGGAGTCACCGGGGAGCTGTTTTTT. Its protein product is CASSLEFGQGVTGELFF.

This clone was seen only once. The chain links TRBV28 to TRBJ2-2; 9 nucleotides align to TRBD1. The V gene end was trimmed by 3 bases and the J gene end by 3 bases; junction bases not matched to a gene: 8. In germline, CDR1 is MDHEN, CDR2 SYDVKM. The CDR3 is 17 residues long. CDR3 protein: CASSFYKGQGYTGELFF. As DNA, the CDR3 is TGTGCCAGCAGTTTTTATAAGGGACAGGGATACACCGGGGAGCTGTTTTTT.

V gene TRBV19 combines with J gene TRBJ2-7; the match to TRBD2 covers 7 bases. Germline trimming cut 4 bases from V and 2 bases from J; bases unmatched to any gene: 5. CDR1 and CDR2 from the germline V gene are LNHDA and SQIVND (reference sequence). This CDR3 region has 14 residues. The CDR3 here is CASSTPGGTYEQYF. CDR3 nucleotide sequence: TGTGCCAGTAGTACACCGGGGGGTACCTACGAGCAGTACTTC.

The genes are TRBV10-1 and TRBJ2-2; D ambiguous. This CDR3 contains 15 residues. The germline CDR1 and CDR2 sequences are WNHNN and SYGVQD (reference sequence). V lost 6 bases, J lost 3 bases, and 14 bases lay in between. Written as DNA, the CDR3 is TGCGCCAGCAGCAGCCGGAAAAGGGACACCGGGGAGCTGTTTTTT. It translates to CASSSRKRDTGELFF.

The CDR3 nucleotides read TGTGCCAGCAGCGTAGACAGAAGCACAGATACGCAGTATTTT. It specifies CASSVDRSTDTQYF. V gene TRBV2 combines with J gene TRBJ2-3, with D perhaps matching TRBD1 (5 bases). V was trimmed by 6 bases and J by 0 bases, leaving 10 bases between them. The germline gives CDR1 SNHLY, CDR2 FYNNEI. This CDR3 comprises 14 residues.

The chain joins TRBV6-5 to TRBJ1-5; possibly TRBD1 for D (6 bases). V was shortened by 7 bases and J by 7 bases, with 17 bases between the two germline ends. Germline CDR1 reads MNHEY; CDR2 reads SVGAGI. The CDR3 has 14 residues. CDR3 protein: CASIGGVPWQPQHF. For the CDR3, the DNA is TGTGCCAGCATAGGGGGGGTCCCCTGGCAGCCCCAGCATTTT.

The V gene is TRBV28, the J gene TRBJ2-6; 12 nucleotides align to TRBD1. V lost 5 bases and J lost 3; bases outside the gene matches: 2. The CDR3 runs 16 residues. Per the germline V gene, CDR1 is MDHEN and CDR2 is SYDVKM. The CDR3 coding sequence is TGTGCCAGCAGTGGGACAGGGGGCTATGGGGCCAACGTCCTGACTTTC. It codes for CASSGTGGYGANVLTF.

The chain carries TRBV19 and TRBJ1-2; 7 nucleotides align to TRBD1. Germline CDR1 LNHDA, CDR2 SQIVND (reference sequence). CDR3 length: 15 residues. The trim removed 3 bases at V and 8 bases at J, leaving 12 bases unmatched. DNA for the CDR3: TGTGCCAGTAGTATGGAGGGGGCGAGTGAGAAAGGCTACACCTTC. It codes for CASSMEGASEKGYTF.

V is TRBV6-2 or TRBV6-3 and J is TRBJ2-2; 7 bases line up with TRBD1. Germline assignment: CDR1 MNHEY and CDR2 SVGEGT. The CDR3 covers 19 residues. Trimming at V came to 2 bases and at J to 2 bases, leaving 14 bases not matched to a gene. CDR3 amino acids: CASSYPALRGRKNTGELFF. The CDR3 DNA follows: TGTGCCAGCAGTTACCCCGCCTTGAGGGGGCGGAAAAACACCGGGGAGCTGTTTTTT.

This chain joins TRBV15 and TRBJ1-1; a weak D match, TRBD1 (6 bases). Deletions cut 5 bases from V and 0 bases from J, with 22 bases between. The CDR3 spans 18 residues. Germline CDR1 reads LNHNV; CDR2 reads YYDKDF (reference sequence). CDR3 DNA: TGTGCCACCAGCTCCTACCAAGGGGGGCGGGCGGTGAACACTGAAGCTTTCTTT. It is translated as CATSSYQGGRAVNTEAFF.

The J gene is TRBJ1-6, the V gene TRBV19, with 8 bases aligning to TRBD1. Per the germline V gene, CDR1 is LNHDA and CDR2 is SQIVND (reference sequence). After removal of 3 bases from V and 5 bases from J, the junction contained 3 bases not matched to a gene. This CDR3 is 15 amino acids long. The CDR3 DNA reads as TGTGCCAGTAGTATGAGGGGACAGGATAATTCACCCCTCCACTTT. Amino acid sequence: CASSMRGQDNSPLHF.

The CDR3 is CASSEWLDSPLHF. Here the CDR3 DNA reads TGCGCCAGCAGTGAATGGTTGGATTCACCCCTCCACTTT. The rearrangement uses TRBV10-1 and TRBJ1-6, with D unresolved. The CDR3 covers 13 residues. The germline CDR1 and CDR2 sequences are WNHNN and SYGVQD (reference sequence). Between the trimmed V and J ends, which lost 3 bases and 8 bases, there was a span of 8 bases.

Only a few counts were recorded for this clone. V and J are TRBV27 and TRBJ2-7, with 9 bases matching TRBD1. The CDR3 contains 14 residues. From germline, CDR1 is MNHEY and CDR2 SMNVEV (reference sequence). With 5 bases clipped from V and 3 bases from J, the junction kept 5 bases outside the gene matches. The CDR3 bases are TGTGCCAGCAGTACAGGGACAGGGAACTACGAGCAGTACTTC. It codes for CASSTGTGNYEQYF.

The rearrangement uses TRBV6-4 and TRBJ1-1; the D gene is possibly TRBD1 (5 bases). Germline CDR1 and CDR2: MRHNA and SNTAGT. Trimming removed 3 bases at V and 5 bases at J, with 10 bases between. CDR3 length: 13 residues. Here the CDR3 DNA reads TGTGCCAGCAGTGAGACAGCTACAACTGAAGCTTTCTTT. This sequence encodes CASSETATTEAFF.

In this sample, this clone turned up a few times. This rearrangement joins TRBV27 to TRBJ2-1; 12 positions agree with TRBD2. CDR3 size: 18 residues. V shed 2 bases, J shed 3 bases, and the junction held 8 bases outside the gene matches. CDR1 is MNHEY and CDR2 is SMNVEV in the germline V gene (reference sequence). This chain's CDR3 is CASSLGLAGGVDYNEQFF. CDR3 sequence (DNA): TGTGCCAGCAGTTTAGGGCTAGCGGGGGGGGTAGACTACAATGAGCAGTTCTTC.

This clone was detected only a few times. The chain joins TRBV3-1 (or the pseudogene TRBV3-2) to TRBJ2-2; D call uncertain. The germline gives CDR1 LGHDT, CDR2 YNNKEL (reference sequence). CDR3 length equals 12 residues. Trimming removed 2 bases from V and 9 bases from J, with 7 bases in between. CDR3 nucleotide sequence: TGTGCCAGCAGCCAAAGGTCTCGGGAGCTGTTTTTT. Its translation is CASSQRSRELFF.

This clone was detected only once. This chain joins TRBV20-1 and TRBJ2-5; D is possibly TRBD2 (6 bases). CDR1 is DFQATT and CDR2 is SNEGSKA in the germline V gene (reference sequence). V was trimmed by 7 bases and J by 2 bases, leaving 8 bases between them. The CDR3 loop spans 11 amino acids. The CDR3 bases are TGCAGTGGCAGCGGGCAAGAGACCCAGTACTTC. This codes for CSGSGQETQYF.

Note on this clone: The germline gene is not matched at one end of the junction; a read error may be the cause. The genes are TRBV12-3 or TRBV12-4 and TRBJ1-4; the D gene is possibly TRBD1 (6 bases). The CDR3 spans 11 residues. CDR3 residues: CACRGLEKLFF. The CDR3 DNA reads TGTGCCTGCAGGGGATTGGAAAAACTGTTTTTT.

The CDR3 nucleotides are TGTGCCAGCAGCGCTACGGGACAGAGTAATGAAAAACTGTTTTTT. Encoded protein: CASSATGQSNEKLFF. The chain employs TRBV7-6 and TRBJ1-4; TRBD1 agrees at 7 bases. The CDR3 has 15 residues. CDR1 and CDR2 from the germline V gene are SGHVS and FNYEAQ. With V trimmed by 5 bases and J by 4 bases, 7 bases remained unmatched.

The chain employs TRBV3-1 (or the pseudogene TRBV3-2) and TRBJ1-1; D is unresolved. CDR1 LGHDT and CDR2 YNNKEL come from the germline V gene (reference sequence). This CDR3 is built from 13 residues. The ends were cut back, 2 bases at V and 6 bases at J, with 10 bases in the middle. The DNA for the CDR3 is TGTGCCAGCAGCCAATTGTTGAAGGCTGAAGCTTTCTTT. Translating gives CASSQLLKAEAFF.

The chain uses TRBV5-1 and TRBJ1-6; D is perhaps TRBD1 (6 bases). Per the germline V gene, CDR1 is SGHRS and CDR2 is YFSETQ. This CDR3 is built from 14 residues. Trimming shortened V by 4 bases and J by 9 bases, and 14 bases separated the two germline ends. The CDR3 sequence is CASSQQGGGSPLHF. The CDR3 DNA follows: TGCGCCAGCAGCCAACAGGGTGGCGGTTCACCCCTCCACTTT.

This rearrangement joins TRBV10-3 to TRBJ1-5, with a weak D call TRBD1 (6 bases). Germline lookup yields CDR1 ENHRY and CDR2 SYGVKD. There are 14 residues in the CDR3. V gave up 4 bases and J gave up 7 bases, with 14 bases separating them. The CDR3 sequence: CAISGEGGSQPQHF. CDR3 bases: TGTGCCATCAGTGGGGAGGGGGGTAGCCAGCCCCAGCATTTT.

The CDR3 bases are TGCAGCGCCAAGACTGACACTGAAGCTTTCTTT. Translating it yields CSAKTDTEAFF. V is TRBV29-1 and J is TRBJ1-1; D is unclear. Trimming removed 7 bases from V and 3 bases from J, with 9 bases in between. Germline V CDR1 and CDR2: SQVTM, ANQGSEA. CDR3 size: 11 residues.

The V and J genes are TRBV5-6 and TRBJ2-5, with a tentative D call TRBD1 (5 bases). Germline V lookup: CDR1 SGHDT, CDR2 YYEEEE. The CDR3 consists of 13 residues. Trimming removed 3 bases at V and 5 bases at J, with 11 bases between. The CDR3 sequence: CASSYQDSETQYF. The CDR3 DNA reads as TGTGCCAGCAGCTATCAAGACAGCGAGACCCAGTACTTC. Filled out from reference TRBV5-6 and TRBJ2-5, the complete variable domain reads DAGVTQSPTHLIKTRGQQVTLRCSPKSGHDTVSWYQQALGQGPQFIFQYYEEEERQRGNFPDRFSGHQFPNYSSELNVNALLLGDSALYLCASSYQDSETQYFGPGTRLLVL.

The chain uses TRBV5-4 and TRBJ1-1; the D is unclear. The CDR3 is 14 amino acids. The germline V gene encodes CDR1 SGHNT and CDR2 YYREEE (reference sequence). Trimming removed 1 base from V and 0 bases from J, with 7 bases in between. The CDR3 DNA is TGTGCCAGCAGCTTGAGAGATATGAACACTGAAGCTTTCTTT. This translates into CASSLRDMNTEAFF.

V is TRBV7-9 and J is TRBJ1-2; TRBD1 matches at 10 bases. The V and J ends lost 7 bases and 6 bases, in that order; junction bases with no gene match: 5. Germline V lookup: CDR1 SEHNR, CDR2 FQNEAQ (reference sequence). CDR3 length equals 13 residues. CDR3 residues: CASTWGTGDGYTF. The DNA of the CDR3 is TGTGCCAGCACCTGGGGGACAGGGGATGGCTACACCTTC.

The chain carries TRBV1 and TRBJ1-6; the table calls TRBD1, which could not be checked here. TRBV1 is annotated as a pseudogene. This CDR3 is 16 amino acids long. The CDR3 sequence is CTSSQDTGQGNSPLHF. The CDR3, as DNA: TGCACCAGCAGCCAAGATACGGGACAGGGGAATTCACCCCTCCACTTT.